This T cell receptor (beta chain) was recovered during a study of shared clonotypes between healthy human individuals. Each of the donors was a healthy adult who was HIV-negative and had not had a recent acute infection or vaccination. Sequencing was at deep level. Produced via immunoSEQ multiplex PCR; TCRdb's table is partial and in-frame only. The sample lists around 700,000 clones, more than 70% occurring once. The CDR3 runs 14 residues. V shed 4 bases and J shed 0 bases, with 12 bases lying between them. CDR1 is GTSNPN, CDR2 SVGIG, per germline (reference sequence). Sequenced sample: memory CD4+ T cells sorted from blood. Regarding subset: CD45RA-negative fraction. The TCR was taken from a woman between 25 and 40 years old in good health. V and J are TRBV30 and TRBJ2-5; D is uncertain. The CDR3 protein is CAWIEWANQETQYF. CDR3 DNA: TGTGCCTGGATAGAGTGGGCAAACCAAGAGACCCAGTACTTC.